This T cell receptor (beta chain) was captured in a study of cytomegalovirus exposure and HLA in healthy donors. Study summary: The roughly 120 million unique TCR beta sequences, from about 179 million T cells, were found by an earlier analysis.

The V gene's germline CDR1 is LNHDA and CDR2 SQIVND (reference sequence). The CDR3 has 14 amino acids. V trimming: 3 bases; J trimming: 2 bases; junction bases outside the gene matches: 1. 60 Vbeta and 13 Jbeta primers were used in PCR. Methods used by the authors: Per a later analysis, the number of unique TCR beta chains was approximately 80 million, of which some 9.9 million were shared. Some clones are missing from TCRdb's copy, which holds only in-frame ones; the method was immunoSEQ multiplex PCR. The V and J calls and clone size were taken over from that table, and D and trimming were inferred from the DNA. The table records some 190,000 clones, 85% to 90% of them present only once.

Source material: PBMCs. The chain carries TRBV19 and TRBJ2-7; 10 positions agree with TRBD1. This clonotype was sampled from a woman aged 18 to 35 in good health and CMV-seronegative. The CDR3 DNA reads TGTGCCAGTAGTATTGGACAGGGGGCCTACGAGCAGTACTTC. This gives the protein CASSIGQGAYEQYF.